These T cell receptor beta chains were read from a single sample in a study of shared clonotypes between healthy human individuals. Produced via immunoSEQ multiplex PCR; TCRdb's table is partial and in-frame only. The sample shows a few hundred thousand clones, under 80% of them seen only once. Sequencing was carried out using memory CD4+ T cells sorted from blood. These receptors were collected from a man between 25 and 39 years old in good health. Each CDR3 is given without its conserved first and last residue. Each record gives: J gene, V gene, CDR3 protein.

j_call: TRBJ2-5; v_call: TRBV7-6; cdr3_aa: ASSSGLPKAETQY
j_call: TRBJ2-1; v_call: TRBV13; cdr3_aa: ASSLDRSGSGNEQF
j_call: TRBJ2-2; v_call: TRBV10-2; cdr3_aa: ASTNTNTGELF
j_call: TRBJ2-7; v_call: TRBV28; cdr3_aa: ASSRGTSGSHEQY
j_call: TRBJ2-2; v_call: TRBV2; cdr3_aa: ASNGPHGGELF
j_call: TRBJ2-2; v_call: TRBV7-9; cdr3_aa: AKGNTGELF
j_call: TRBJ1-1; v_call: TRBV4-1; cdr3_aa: ASSQARDRGGAF
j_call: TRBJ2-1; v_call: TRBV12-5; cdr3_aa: ASGSGTGSAEQF
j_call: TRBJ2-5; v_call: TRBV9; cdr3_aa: ASSGGGDKQETQY
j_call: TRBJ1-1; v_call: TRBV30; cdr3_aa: AWSAPSFIGGAF
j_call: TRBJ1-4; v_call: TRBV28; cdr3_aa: ASTSLNEKLF
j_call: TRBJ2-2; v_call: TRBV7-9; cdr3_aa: ASSKSRQGRDGELF
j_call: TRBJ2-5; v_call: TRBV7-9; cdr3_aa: ASSFNFQETQY
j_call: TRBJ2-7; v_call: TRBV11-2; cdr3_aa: ASSLDTGGREY
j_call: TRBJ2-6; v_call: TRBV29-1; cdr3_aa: GGGDGANVLT
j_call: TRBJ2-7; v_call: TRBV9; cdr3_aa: ASSVEQGMSEQY
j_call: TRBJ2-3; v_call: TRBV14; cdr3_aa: ASSPDRVIADTQY
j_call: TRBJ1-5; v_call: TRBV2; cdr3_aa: ASSAGGGAFQPQH
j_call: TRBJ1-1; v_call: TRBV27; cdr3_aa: ASSSPGENTEAF
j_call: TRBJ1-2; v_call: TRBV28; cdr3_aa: ASRTGLGYT
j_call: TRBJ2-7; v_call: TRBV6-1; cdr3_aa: ASSERAPLVKREQY
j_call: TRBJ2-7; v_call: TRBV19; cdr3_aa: ASSPSSRGHEQY
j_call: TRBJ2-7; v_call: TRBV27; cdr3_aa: ASTSEDRIPYEQY
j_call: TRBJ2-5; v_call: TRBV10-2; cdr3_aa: ASSRVEETQY
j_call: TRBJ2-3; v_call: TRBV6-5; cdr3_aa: ASSYVRAGGTDTQY
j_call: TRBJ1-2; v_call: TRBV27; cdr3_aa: ASSGTTGNYGYT
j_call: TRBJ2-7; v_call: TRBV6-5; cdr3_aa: ASSWEGGESYEQY
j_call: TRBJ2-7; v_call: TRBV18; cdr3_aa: ASSPAQPSYEQY
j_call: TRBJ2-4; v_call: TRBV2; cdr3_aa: ASSDSFGGGYIQY
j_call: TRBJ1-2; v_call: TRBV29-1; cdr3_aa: SAYTGALWASIYGYT
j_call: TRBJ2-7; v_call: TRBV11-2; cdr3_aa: ASSLDLAGVYEQY
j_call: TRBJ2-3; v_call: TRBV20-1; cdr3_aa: SASVGDTQY
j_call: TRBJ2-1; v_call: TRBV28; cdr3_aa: ASSSLEGSVFNEQF
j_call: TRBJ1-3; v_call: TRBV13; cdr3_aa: ASSFRGLDGNTIY
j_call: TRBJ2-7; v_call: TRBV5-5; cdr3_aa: ASSEGTGGDEQY
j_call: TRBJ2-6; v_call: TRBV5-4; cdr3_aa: ASSPGLGSGRTGANVLT
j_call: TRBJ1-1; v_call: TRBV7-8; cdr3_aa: ASSRDGQRNTEAF
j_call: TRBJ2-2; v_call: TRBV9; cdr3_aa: ASSVDLAGGPVGELF
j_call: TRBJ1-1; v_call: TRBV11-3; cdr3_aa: ASSLDRTREAF